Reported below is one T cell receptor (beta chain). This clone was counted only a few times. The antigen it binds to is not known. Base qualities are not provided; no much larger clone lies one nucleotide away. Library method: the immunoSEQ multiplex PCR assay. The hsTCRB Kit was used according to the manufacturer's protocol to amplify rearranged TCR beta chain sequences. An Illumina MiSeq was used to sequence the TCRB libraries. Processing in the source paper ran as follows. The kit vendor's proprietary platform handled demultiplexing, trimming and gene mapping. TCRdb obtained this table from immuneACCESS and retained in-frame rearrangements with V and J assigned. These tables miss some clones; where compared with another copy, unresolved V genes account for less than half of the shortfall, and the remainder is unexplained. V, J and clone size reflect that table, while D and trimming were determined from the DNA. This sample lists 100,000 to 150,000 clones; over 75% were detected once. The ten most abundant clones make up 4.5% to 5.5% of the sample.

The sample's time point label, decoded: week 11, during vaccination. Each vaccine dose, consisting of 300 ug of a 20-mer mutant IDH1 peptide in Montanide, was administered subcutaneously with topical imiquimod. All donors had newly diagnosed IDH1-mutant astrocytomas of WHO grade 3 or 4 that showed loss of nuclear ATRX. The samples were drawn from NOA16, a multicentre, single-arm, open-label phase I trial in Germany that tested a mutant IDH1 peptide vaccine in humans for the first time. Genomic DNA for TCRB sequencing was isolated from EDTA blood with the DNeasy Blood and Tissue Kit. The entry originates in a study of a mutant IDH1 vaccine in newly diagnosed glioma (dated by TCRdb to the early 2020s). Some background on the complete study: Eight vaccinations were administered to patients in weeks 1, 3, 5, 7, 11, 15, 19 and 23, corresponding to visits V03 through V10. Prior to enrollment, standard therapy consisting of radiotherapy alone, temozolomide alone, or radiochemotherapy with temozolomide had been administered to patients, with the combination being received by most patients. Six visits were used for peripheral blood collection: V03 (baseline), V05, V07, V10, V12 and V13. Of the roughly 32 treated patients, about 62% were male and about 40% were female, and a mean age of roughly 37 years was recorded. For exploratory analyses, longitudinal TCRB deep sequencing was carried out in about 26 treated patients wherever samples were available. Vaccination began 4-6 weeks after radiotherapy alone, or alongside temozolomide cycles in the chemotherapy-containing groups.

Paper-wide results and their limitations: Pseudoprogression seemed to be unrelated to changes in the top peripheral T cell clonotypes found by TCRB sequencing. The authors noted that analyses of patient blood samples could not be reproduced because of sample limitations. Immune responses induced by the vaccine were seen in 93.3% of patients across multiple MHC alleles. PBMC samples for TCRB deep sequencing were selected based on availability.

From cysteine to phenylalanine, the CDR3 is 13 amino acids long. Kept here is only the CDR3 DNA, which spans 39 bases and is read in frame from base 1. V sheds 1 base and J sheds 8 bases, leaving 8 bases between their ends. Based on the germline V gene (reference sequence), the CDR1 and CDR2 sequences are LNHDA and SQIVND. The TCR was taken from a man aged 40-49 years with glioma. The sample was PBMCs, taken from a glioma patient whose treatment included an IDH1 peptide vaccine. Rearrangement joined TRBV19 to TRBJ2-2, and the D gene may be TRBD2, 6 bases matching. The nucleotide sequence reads TGTGCCAGTAGTATAGTTGGACTAGGGGAGCTGTTTTTT. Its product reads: CASSIVGLGELFF.